These 21 T cell receptor beta chains were sequenced from one sample in a study of blood T cell repertoires in COVID-19 (dated by TCRdb to about 2020). The method behind the library was the immunoSEQ multiplex PCR assay. The clones in this table, taken by TCRdb from immuneACCESS, are in-frame only. Not every clone is retained; where verified, under half of the shortfall comes from an unresolved V gene, and the cause of the rest is unknown. The sample records some 81,000 clones, around 96% of which are singletons. Roughly 4% of the sample rests with the top ten. Sequenced input: peripheral blood. The receptors derive from a human donor with active COVID-19. The donor label of this sample is uncertain.

V is TRBV2 and J is TRBJ2-1, with 7 bases fitting TRBD2. The germline V gene encodes CDR1 SNHLY and CDR2 FYNNEI. Trimming at V came to 7 bases and at J to 4 bases, leaving 4 bases not matched to a gene. The CDR3 is made up of 13 amino acids. The CDR3 loop is CASKASGYNEQFF. For the CDR3, the DNA is TGTGCCAGCAAGGCTAGCGGTTACAATGAGCAGTTCTTC.

DNA for the CDR3: TGTGCCAGCAGCTTAAGACCACGACTAGCCGGGGAGCTGTTTTTT. It yields the protein CASSLRPRLAGELFF. The J gene is TRBJ2-2, the V gene TRBV7-2; the D gene is possibly TRBD2 (6 bases). The germline V and J ends were trimmed by 2 bases and 6 bases, with 13 bases remaining between them. CDR3 length equals 15 residues. CDR1 SGHTA and CDR2 FQGNSA come from the germline V gene. The complete variable domain, with remaining parts taken from reference TRBV7-2 and TRBJ2-2, reads GAGVSQSPSNKVTEKGKDVELRCDPISGHTALYWYRQSLGQGLEFLIYFQGNSAPDKSGLPSDRFSAERTGGSVSTLTIQRTQQEDSAVYLCASSLRPRLAGELFFGEGSRLTVL.

The chain recombines TRBV9 with TRBJ2-1; weak D call: TRBD2 (5 bases). CDR1 and CDR2 (germline): SGDLS, YYNGEE. This CDR3 comprises 15 residues. V was shortened by 2 bases and J by 0 bases, with 9 bases between the two germline ends. The CDR3 coding sequence is TGTGCCAGCAGCGTCGGGATCTCCTCCTACAATGAGCAGTTCTTC. It yields the protein CASSVGISSYNEQFF.

V is TRBV5-1 and J is TRBJ2-5; a weak D match, TRBD1 (7 bases). Germline lookup yields CDR1 SGHRS and CDR2 YFSETQ. The germline V and J ends were trimmed by 7 bases and 2 bases, with 15 bases remaining between them. The CDR3 extends over 14 amino acids. The CDR3 loop reads CASSRGDTQETQYF. CDR3 coding DNA: TGCGCCAGCTCCAGGGGGGATACACAAGAGACCCAGTACTTC.

The chain employs TRBV7-2 and TRBJ2-1; TRBD2 matches at 10 bases. Germline V gene data show CDR1 as SGHTA and CDR2 as FQGNSA. Germline trimming cut 5 bases from V and 2 bases from J; bases unmatched to any gene: 9. CDR3 length: 17 residues. The chain's CDR3 is CASSPGGSGGAYNEQFF. CDR3 DNA: TGTGCCAGCAGCCCCGGGGGAAGCGGGGGGGCCTACAATGAGCAGTTCTTC. Drawing the rest from reference TRBV7-2 and TRBJ2-1, the complete variable domain is GAGVSQSPSNKVTEKGKDVELRCDPISGHTALYWYRQSLGQGLEFLIYFQGNSAPDKSGLPSDRFSAERTGGSVSTLTIQRTQQEDSAVYLCASSPGGSGGAYNEQFFGPGTRLTVL.

The chain uses TRBV10-1 and TRBJ2-2; TRBD2 might be the D (5 bases). Between the trimmed V and J ends, which lost 3 bases and 6 bases, there was a span of 14 bases. The CDR3 has 15 residues. Germline CDR1 reads WNHNN; CDR2 reads SYGVQD (reference sequence). This CDR3 reads CASSDGLALPGELFF. The CDR3 nucleotides are TGCGCCAGCAGTGATGGTCTAGCCTTGCCCGGGGAGCTGTTTTTT.

The chain links TRBV7-6 to TRBJ2-4; 7 bases match TRBD2. The J segment lost 7 bases and the V segment lost 5 bases, leaving 5 bases of the junction unmatched. This CDR3 contains 13 residues. From germline, CDR1 is SGHVS and CDR2 FNYEAQ. CDR3 nucleotide sequence: TGTGCCAGCAGCGACGGGGGGATGAACATTCAGTACTTC. This encodes CASSDGGMNIQYF.

In its sample, this clone was seen once. The V and J genes are TRBV27 and TRBJ1-5, with D tentatively TRBD1 (5 bases). The V end lost 5 bases, the J end lost 0 bases, and 8 bases lay between the germline ends. The germline gives CDR1 MNHEY, CDR2 SMNVEV (reference sequence). CDR3 length equals 14 residues. The CDR3 loop reads CASSPDSSNQPQHF. The CDR3 bases are TGTGCCAGCAGTCCCGACAGTAGCAATCAGCCCCAGCATTTT.

This chain links TRBV3-1 (or the pseudogene TRBV3-2) with TRBJ2-7; TRBD2 might be the D (5 bases). Germline V gives CDR1 LGHDT, CDR2 YNNKEL (reference sequence). Trimming cost V 5 bases and J 11 bases, with 16 bases left between them. The CDR3 loop spans 12 amino acids. DNA for the CDR3: TGTGCCAGCAGCTATCCCCGGGAAGGAAAGTACTTC. It is translated as CASSYPREGKYF.

This sequence joins TRBV12-3 or TRBV12-4 and TRBJ1-2; perhaps TRBD1 as D (6 bases). The CDR3 spans 13 residues. Trimming took off 2 bases at V and 6 bases at J, with 10 bases between the two ends. The CDR3 nucleotides read TGTGCCAGCAGTTTACAGGGGCCGCATGGCTACACCTTC. Protein sequence: CASSLQGPHGYTF.

CDR3 DNA: TGTGCCAGCAGTGACCGACTAGCGGGGCACAAAAACATTCAGTACTTC. Its protein product is CASSDRLAGHKNIQYF. The gene calls are TRBV6-1 and TRBJ2-4, with 11 bases identical to TRBD2. The trim removed 3 bases at V and 3 bases at J, leaving 4 bases unmatched. CDR1 is MNHNS and CDR2 is SASEGT in the germline V gene. This CDR3 comprises 16 residues.

The V gene is TRBV5-1, the J gene TRBJ1-3, with D unclear. Germline assignment: CDR1 SGHRS and CDR2 YFSETQ. The CDR3 length is 12 residues. V was pared by 1 base and J by 4 bases, with 3 bases between. The CDR3 sequence: CASSLTGNTIYF. The CDR3, as DNA: TGCGCCAGCAGCTTGACAGGAAACACCATATATTTT.

The gene calls are TRBV11-1 and TRBJ1-2; TRBD1 agrees at 7 bases. J was trimmed by 4 bases and V by 4 bases; bases with no gene match: 12. Per germline, CDR1 SGHAT and CDR2 FQDESV (reference sequence). The length of the CDR3 is 16 residues. The CDR3: CASSSAWQTGSYGYTF. CDR3 DNA sequence: TGTGCCAGCAGCTCCGCTTGGCAGACAGGGAGCTATGGCTACACCTTC.

The chain is built from TRBV24-1 and TRBJ2-7; 8 nucleotides match TRBD1. The germline V gene has CDR1 KGHDR and CDR2 SFDVKD. CDR3 size: 17 residues. V shed 0 bases, J shed 9 bases, and the junction held 15 bases outside the gene matches. The CDR3 is CATSDLRRGDRSYLQYF. CDR3 in DNA: TGTGCCACCAGTGATTTGCGCCGAGGGGACAGGTCGTATTTGCAGTACTTC.

CDR3 region: CASSRVRGARSSYNEQFF. Written as DNA, the CDR3 is TGCGCCAGCAGCCGGGTGCGGGGGGCTAGGAGCTCCTACAATGAGCAGTTCTTC. The rearrangement links TRBV5-1 to TRBJ2-1, with 8 bases that match TRBD2. Germline trimming cut 4 bases from V and 0 bases from J; bases unmatched to any gene: 12. CDR1 SGHRS and CDR2 YFSETQ come from the germline V gene. This CDR3 has 18 residues.

This chain links TRBV24-1 with TRBJ1-5; D remains unclear. Trimming removed 0 bases from V and 5 bases from J, with 7 bases in between. The CDR3 loop spans 14 amino acids. Germline values: CDR1 KGHDR, CDR2 SFDVKD. The CDR3 DNA sequence: TGTGCCACCAGTGATTTGGACGGAGATCAGCCCCAGCATTTT. This codes for CATSDLDGDQPQHF.

The CDR3 bases are TGTGCCAGCAGCTCTCCGGGGGGTAGCGGGGGCTACAATGAGCAGTTCTTC. It translates to CASSSPGGSGGYNEQFF. This rearrangement joins TRBV7-9 to TRBJ2-1; 9 nucleotides match TRBD2. This CDR3 has 17 residues. The germline V gene encodes CDR1 SEHNR and CDR2 FQNEAQ (reference sequence). V shed 4 bases, J shed 3 bases, and the junction held 10 bases outside the gene matches. The full variable domain, with the rest looked up from reference TRBV7-9 and TRBJ2-1, is DTGVSQNPRHKITKRGQNVTFRCDPISEHNRLYWYRQTLGQGPEFLTYFQNEAQLEKSRLLSDRFSAERPKGSFSTLEIQRTEQGDSAMYLCASSSPGGSGGYNEQFFGPGTRLTVL.

This rearrangement joins TRBV3-1 (or the pseudogene TRBV3-2) to TRBJ1-1; a possible D gene is TRBD1 (6 bases). Germline loops: CDR1 LGHDT, CDR2 YNNKEL (reference sequence). V gave up 5 bases and J gave up 5 bases, with 12 bases separating them. The CDR3 is 13 residues long. The CDR3: CASSDTGSTEAFF. The CDR3 bases are TGTGCCAGCAGCGATACAGGGAGTACTGAAGCTTTCTTT.

The CDR3 DNA is TGTGCCAGCAGCTTATGGACAGGGTTCTCCTACGAGCAGTACTTC. Translation gives CASSLWTGFSYEQYF. The chain has TRBV11-2 and TRBJ2-7; 8 bases line up with TRBD1. The trim removed 2 bases at V and 0 bases at J, leaving 3 bases unmatched. There are 15 residues in the CDR3. Germline V CDR1 and CDR2: SGHAT, FQNNGV.

This clone was counted a single time. The V gene is TRBV2, the J gene TRBJ2-7; possible D gene TRBD2, 5 bases. Germline lookup yields CDR1 SNHLY and CDR2 FYNNEI. V dropped 7 bases and J dropped 2 bases, with 18 bases sitting between them. The CDR3 is 15 amino acids. CDR3 in amino acids: CASTLRGSPTYEQYF. The CDR3 region has the DNA TGTGCCAGCACCCTGCGCGGGTCACCAACCTACGAGCAGTACTTC. Drawing the rest from reference TRBV2 and TRBJ2-7, the complete variable domain is EPEVTQTPSHQVTQMGQEVILRCVPISNHLYFYWYRQILGQKVEFLVSFYNNEISEKSEIFDDQFSVERPDGSNFTLKIRSTKLEDSAMYFCASTLRGSPTYEQYFGPGTRLTVT.

The chain combines TRBV11-1 with TRBJ2-3; 9 bases are a match to TRBD2. J lost 4 bases, V lost 8 bases, and 10 bases had no gene match. CDR3 length equals 15 residues. Germline CDR1 is SGHAT and CDR2 is FQDESV (reference sequence). The chain's CDR3 is CASPHAGGPPDTQYF. In nucleotides, the CDR3 is TGTGCCAGCCCCCACGCGGGGGGGCCTCCAGATACGCAGTATTTT.